This T cell receptor (beta chain) emerged from a study of blood T cell repertoires in COVID-19. The overall study: Samples came from the United States, Italy and Spain, spanning acute and convalescent COVID-19.

In the source study's methods: Nucleated cell counts were estimated from reference gene primer amplification. Sequencing used immunoSEQ multiplex PCR; TCRdb keeps in-frame clones, though not all of them. The V and J calls and the clone size are those of that table, but D and trimming were determined from the DNA. Of 400,000 to 500,000 clones detected, about 88% appear once; the ten largest clones hold around 1.5%. Shortly before study entry, within 2 weeks, exposed participants had met a COVID-19 case. CDR1 is SGHDN, CDR2 FVKESK, per germline. The V gene end was trimmed by 4 bases and the J gene end by 3 bases; junction bases not matched to a gene: 7. The CDR3 totals 15 residues.

The chain uses TRBV14 and TRBJ2-7; TRBD1 agrees at 9 bases. This receptor was obtained from a woman between 18 and 30 years old who had been exposed to COVID-19. The sample consisted of PBMCs or T cells enriched from blood (not recorded which). The CDR3 spells CASSLTGGFSYEQYF. The DNA for the CDR3 is TGTGCCAGCAGCCTAACAGGGGGCTTTAGCTACGAGCAGTACTTC.